The 30 T cell receptor beta chains in this list originate from one sample, sequenced in a study of Ad26.COV2.S vaccination and SARS-CoV-2 variants. Treatment described: roughly 20 received Ad26.COV2.S at low or high dose, single or two shots; a few received placebo; per-sample allocation not given. Sample collection was performed on day 63 after the first vaccine or placebo injection. Measured with immunoSEQ multiplex PCR; TCRdb has only the in-frame clones, and not every one. The sample holds about 320,000 clones, roughly 90% seen once. The sample in question was peripheral blood, obtained in a trial of Ad26.COV2.S vaccine versus placebo. These receptors all come from a person aged 18-65 years who received the Ad26.COV2.S COVID-19 vaccine or a placebo.

The chain carries TRBV3-1 (or the pseudogene TRBV3-2) and TRBJ2-3; perhaps TRBD1 as D (5 bases). The CDR3 sequence is 11 residues long. Germline values: CDR1 LGHDT, CDR2 YNNKEL (reference sequence). V lost 9 bases, J lost 6 bases, and 10 bases lay in between. The CDR3 loop is CARRGSDTQYF. The CDR3 coding sequence is TGTGCCAGAAGGGGCTCGGATACGCAGTATTTT.

The gene calls are TRBV7-6 and TRBJ2-5, with 12 bases fitting TRBD2. Trimming at V came to 1 base and at J to 1 base, leaving 4 bases not matched to a gene. Germline V gene data show CDR1 as SGHVS and CDR2 as FNYEAQ. This CDR3 comprises 17 residues. The CDR3 region is CASSLGGLAGFQETQYF. The CDR3 nucleotides are TGTGCCAGCAGCTTAGGAGGACTAGCGGGGTTCCAAGAGACCCAGTACTTC.

This rearrangement joins TRBV12-3 or TRBV12-4 to TRBJ1-1; D unclear. Trimming left V 1 base short and J 4 bases short, with 7 bases between. This CDR3 is built from 13 residues. The CDR3 DNA follows: TGTGCCAGCAGTTTAGGTAGGGTCACTGAAGCTTTCTTT. It is translated as CASSLGRVTEAFF.

This chain uses TRBV19 with TRBJ2-1; 11 nucleotides align to TRBD2. The CDR3 runs 16 residues. Unmatched junction bases numbered 9, after V lost 4 bases and J lost 7 bases. The germline CDR1 and CDR2 sequences are LNHDA and SQIVND (reference sequence). CDR3 DNA: TGTGCCAGTAGTAGTCTCACTAGCGGGAGAGGTAATGAGCAGTTCTTC. The encoded protein is CASSSLTSGRGNEQFF.

CDR3 amino acids: CASSEGVRTSYEQYV. The DNA of the CDR3 is TGTGCCAGCAGTGAGGGAGTGAGGACTTCCTACGAGCAGTACGTC. The chain uses TRBV2 and TRBJ2-7; the D gene is possibly TRBD2 (5 bases). Germline CDR1 is SNHLY and CDR2 is FYNNEI. V was shortened by 3 bases and J by 1 base, with 13 bases between the two germline ends. The CDR3 sequence is 15 residues long.

This clone was counted once. The chain employs TRBV28 and TRBJ2-7; perhaps TRBD1 as D (5 bases). CDR3 length: 15 amino acids. V lost 6 bases, J lost 3 bases, and 18 bases lay in between. Germline V lookup: CDR1 MDHEN, CDR2 SYDVKM. As DNA, the CDR3 is TGTGCCAGCAGCGCCACAGGTTTTCTACACTACGAGCAGTACTTC. Protein: CASSATGFLHYEQYF.

The J gene is TRBJ2-7, the V gene TRBV7-2; a weak D match, TRBD2 (6 bases). The germline gives CDR1 SGHTA, CDR2 FQGNSA. Trimming took 2 bases from V and 1 from J, leaving 15 bases between them. This CDR3 spans 16 amino acids. CDR3 coding DNA: TGTGCCAGCAGCTTACGAAGATTAGCGGTTTCCTACGAGCAGTACTTC. This translates into CASSLRRLAVSYEQYF.

The chain joins TRBV29-1 to TRBJ1-5, with a tentative D call TRBD1 (5 bases). The CDR3 extends over 14 amino acids. Germline-derived CDR1 and CDR2 are SQVTM and ANQGSEA. With 5 bases removed from V and 1 base from J, the gap between germline ends came to 12 bases. CDR3 nucleotide sequence: TGCAGCGTTCGGGACTCCCCGAGCAATCAGCCCCAGCATTTT. Translating gives CSVRDSPSNQPQHF.

The chain couples TRBV10-1 to TRBJ1-1, with 10 nucleotides matching TRBD1. This CDR3 is built from 15 residues. CDR1 and CDR2 from the germline V gene are WNHNN and SYGVQD (reference sequence). V shed 2 bases, J shed 6 bases, and the junction held 6 bases outside the gene matches. In DNA, the CDR3 is TGCGCCAGCAGTGAGGGGACAGGGGCGTTCGCTGAAGCTTTCTTT. The encoded protein is CASSEGTGAFAEAFF.

This chain links TRBV7-2 with TRBJ2-5; D not resolved. Trimming took 8 bases from V and 1 from J, leaving 14 bases between them. This CDR3 spans 14 amino acids. Per the germline V gene, CDR1 is SGHTA and CDR2 is FQGNSA. CDR3 sequence: CASAPEYVQETQYF. As DNA, the CDR3 is TGTGCCAGCGCCCCCGAATACGTCCAAGAGACCCAGTACTTC.

The chain is built from TRBV6-5 and TRBJ2-3; 7 nucleotides match TRBD1. With V trimmed by 4 bases and J by 5 bases, 9 bases remained unmatched. The CDR3 loop spans 15 amino acids. Germline CDR1 reads MNHEY; CDR2 reads SVGAGI. The CDR3 nucleotides read TGTGCCAGCAGTTCCTATGACAGGGTTGAAGATACGCAGTATTTT. It codes for CASSSYDRVEDTQYF.

The chain links TRBV30 to TRBJ1-1; no reliable D call. CDR1 and CDR2 from the germline V gene are GTSNPN and SVGIG (reference sequence). The V end was cut by 2 bases, the J end by 8 bases, with 9 bases between. This CDR3 is 11 amino acids long. CDR3 DNA sequence: TGTGCCTGGAGTCCGACACGAGAAGCTTTCTTT. Protein product: CAWSPTREAFF.

The rearrangement uses TRBV11-3 and TRBJ2-1, with 9 bases matching TRBD1. V was clipped by 5 bases and J by 7 bases; unmatched bases: 9. The CDR3 runs to 15 residues. Germline V gene sequence: CDR1 SGHNT, CDR2 YENEEA. The CDR3 nucleotides read TGTGCCAGCAGCCCCCGGGACAGGGAATTGAATGAGCAGTTCTTC. It encodes CASSPRDRELNEQFF.

The chain employs TRBV29-1 and TRBJ2-1, with D perhaps matching TRBD2 (5 bases). V was shortened by 3 bases and J by 4 bases, with 10 bases between the two germline ends. The CDR3 length is 13 residues. Germline values: CDR1 SQVTM, CDR2 ANQGSEA. Here the CDR3 reads CSVELAPYNEQFF. The CDR3 DNA reads TGCAGCGTTGAGTTAGCGCCGTACAATGAGCAGTTCTTC.

The chain carries TRBV6-1 and TRBJ1-1; the D is unclear. Between the trimmed V and J ends, which lost 0 bases and 5 bases, there was a span of 13 bases. Germline V gene data show CDR1 as MNHNS and CDR2 as SASEGT. The CDR3 has 15 amino acids. The CDR3 reads CASSEAWAGGTEAFF. The CDR3 DNA reads TGTGCCAGCAGTGAAGCATGGGCAGGAGGAACTGAAGCTTTCTTT.

The chain employs TRBV4-3 and TRBJ2-3; 9 bases are shared with TRBD2. V trimming: 0 bases; J trimming: 2 bases; junction bases outside the gene matches: 6. The CDR3 runs to 17 residues. In germline, CDR1 is LGHNA, CDR2 YSLEER. CDR3 nucleotides: TGCGCCAGCAGCCAAGACCCAGCGGGAGGTCCCACAGATACGCAGTATTTT. Protein product: CASSQDPAGGPTDTQYF.

V is TRBV27 and J is TRBJ2-1, with TRBD2 matching 11 bases. The CDR3 extends over 15 amino acids. Germline V CDR1 and CDR2: MNHEY, SMNVEV (reference sequence). V lost 7 bases, J lost 7 bases, and 9 bases stayed unmatched. For the CDR3, the DNA is TGTGCCAGCACTCGACTAGCGGGAAGTGAAAATGAGCAGTTCTTC. This codes for CASTRLAGSENEQFF.

V is TRBV27 and J is TRBJ2-1; the D call may be TRBD1 or TRBD2 (5 bases each). There are 17 residues in the CDR3. The germline V gene encodes CDR1 MNHEY and CDR2 SMNVEV (reference sequence). V was shortened by 2 bases and J by 4 bases, with 18 bases between the two germline ends. The CDR3 bases are TGTGCCAGCAGTTTAGAGGGGCCCGGCCATCCTTACAATGAGCAGTTCTTC. This codes for CASSLEGPGHPYNEQFF.

To note about this clone: Within the sample, other DNA sequences also encode this same CDR3. This chain joins TRBV11-2 and TRBJ2-5; D remains ambiguous. The CDR3 extends over 11 amino acids. V gave up 5 bases and J gave up 4 bases, with 5 bases separating them. CDR1 and CDR2 (germline): SGHAT, FQNNGV. This CDR3 reads CASSQAETQYF. DNA for the CDR3: TGTGCCAGCAGCCAAGCAGAGACCCAGTACTTC.

This clone was observed once. The rearrangement uses TRBV15 and TRBJ1-1; TRBD1 matches at 8 bases. Germline lookup yields CDR1 LNHNV and CDR2 YYDKDF (reference sequence). The CDR3 runs to 14 residues. Trimming cost V 1 base and J 5 bases; bases outside gene matches: 3. CDR3 sequence (DNA): TGTGCCACCAGCAGAGTGACAGGGGATACTGAAGCTTTCTTT. Its protein product is CATSRVTGDTEAFF.

The chain links TRBV9 to TRBJ1-1, with D possibly matching TRBD1 (5 bases). This CDR3 is 15 amino acids long. V lost 1 base and J lost 5, with 15 bases in between. Germline assignment: CDR1 SGDLS and CDR2 YYNGEE. CDR3 in amino acids: CASSVSGQGGTEAFF. The CDR3 region has the DNA TGTGCCAGCAGCGTATCTGGGCAGGGAGGAACTGAAGCTTTCTTT. The full variable domain, with the rest looked up from reference TRBV9 and TRBJ1-1, is DSGVTQTPKHLITATGQRVTLRCSPRSGDLSVYWYQQSLDQGLQFLIQYYNGEERAKGNILERFSAQQFPDLHSELNLSSLELGDSALYFCASSVSGQGGTEAFFGQGTRLTVV.

This clone was seen a single time. The rearrangement joins TRBV27 to TRBJ2-7; D ambiguous. The CDR3 sequence is 14 residues long. CDR1 is MNHEY and CDR2 is SMNVEV in the germline V gene (reference sequence). Deletions cut 0 bases from V and 4 bases from J, with 10 bases between. CDR3 sequence (DNA): TGTGCCAGCAGTTTATCAGTCAGGAAATACGAGCAGTACTTC. As protein: CASSLSVRKYEQYF.

On this clone itself: Other DNA variants within this sample encode the same CDR3. This chain links TRBV27 with TRBJ2-1; no firm D call. The ends were cut back, 3 bases at V and 4 bases at J, with 1 base in the middle. Germline values: CDR1 MNHEY, CDR2 SMNVEV (reference sequence). The CDR3 runs 11 residues. DNA for the CDR3: TGTGCCAGCAGTTTTTACAATGAGCAGTTCTTC. Residues: CASSFYNEQFF.

This clone was detected only a few times. The gene calls are TRBV10-3 and TRBJ1-5; D is unclear. V dropped 0 bases and J dropped 6 bases, with 9 bases sitting between them. The length of the CDR3 is 14 residues. The germline V gene has CDR1 ENHRY and CDR2 SYGVKD. CDR3 region: CAISESTPSQPQHF. The CDR3 bases are TGTGCCATCAGTGAGTCGACCCCATCTCAGCCCCAGCATTTT.

The chain recombines TRBV5-1 with TRBJ1-6, with D possibly matching TRBD1 (5 bases). Germline CDR1 is SGHRS and CDR2 is YFSETQ. Trimming shortened V by 4 bases and J by 4 bases, and 15 bases separated the two germline ends. This CDR3 region has 16 residues. CDR3 in amino acids: CASSRDRRMYNSPLHF. In DNA form, the CDR3 reads TGCGCCAGCAGCAGGGACCGACGGATGTATAATTCACCCCTCCACTTT. The variable domain in full, completed from reference TRBV5-1 and TRBJ1-6, reads KAGVTQTPRYLIKTRGQQVTLSCSPISGHRSVSWYQQTPGQGLQFLFEYFSETQRNKGNFPGRFSGRQFSNSRSEMNVSTLELGDSALYLCASSRDRRMYNSPLHFGNGTRLTVT.

The chain employs TRBV10-1 and TRBJ1-1; D is unclear. The germline V gene encodes CDR1 WNHNN and CDR2 SYGVQD (reference sequence). The CDR3 is 13 amino acids. Trimming pared 3 bases from V and 5 bases from J, leaving 10 bases between. The CDR3 nucleotides are TGCGCCAGCAGTGAAATGTCCGGGACTGAAGCTTTCTTT. As protein: CASSEMSGTEAFF.

The chain has TRBV9 and TRBJ1-2; D may be TRBD1 (5 bases). Germline values: CDR1 SGDLS, CDR2 YYNGEE. This CDR3 region has 14 residues. Trimming took off 0 bases at V and 5 bases at J, with 11 bases between the two ends. CDR3: CASSVDQGRYGYTF. The CDR3 coding sequence is TGTGCCAGCAGCGTAGATCAGGGAAGGTATGGCTACACCTTC. The full variable domain, with the rest looked up from reference TRBV9 and TRBJ1-2, is DSGVTQTPKHLITATGQRVTLRCSPRSGDLSVYWYQQSLDQGLQFLIQYYNGEERAKGNILERFSAQQFPDLHSELNLSSLELGDSALYFCASSVDQGRYGYTFGSGTRLTVV.

V and J are TRBV12-3 or TRBV12-4 and TRBJ1-5; D is undetermined. The length of the CDR3 is 13 residues. Trimming removed 3 bases from V and 6 bases from J, with 9 bases in between. CDR3 sequence: CASSLHGVQPQHF. The CDR3 region has the DNA TGTGCCAGCAGTTTGCACGGGGTTCAGCCCCAGCATTTT.

The chain is built from TRBV30 and TRBJ1-1; D is unclear. Germline-derived CDR1 and CDR2 are GTSNPN and SVGIG (reference sequence). Deletions cut 0 bases from V and 11 bases from J, with 19 bases between. The CDR3 is 14 amino acids. DNA for the CDR3: TGTGCCTGGAGTGTAGGAGCCAGCGACCCGAGGGCTTTCTTT. Its translation is CAWSVGASDPRAFF.

This clone was counted a single time. V is TRBV11-3 and J is TRBJ2-7; no reliable D call. Trimming stripped 1 base from V and 2 bases from J, with 12 bases between. Germline assignment: CDR1 SGHNT and CDR2 YENEEA. The CDR3 totals 15 residues. The CDR3 coding sequence is TGTGCCAGCAGCTTAGGGGCAGATGGAACCTACGAGCAGTACGTC. Translated: CASSLGADGTYEQYV.